This T cell receptor (beta chain) is drawn from a study of T cell repertoires in cytomegalovirus infection. On the study more broadly: Matching HLA type, along with CMV infection, was indicated by public TCR beta signatures. Study results and limitations: The cumulative frequency of public TCR beta families distinguished individuals who carried CMV together with the relevant HLA.

Each CDR3 protein is one row after TCRdb ran MiXCR on the reads. The data contain about 130,000 distinct CDR3 sequences, roughly a quarter of them seen just once; the ten biggest clones take up about a third. Ten or more counts support this clonotype. Its matching antigen is unknown. The sequence came from a human donor in good health (CMV status not recorded). Some clones in this sample may be carry-over from other donors' samples. The sequenced material came from PBMCs, sequenced either directly or after in vitro stimulation (not recorded which).

Written as DNA, the CDR3 is TGCGCCAGCAGCCAAGTTGACGGGGGCCCCATTCCCCAGCATTTT. Protein sequence: CASSQVDGGPIPQHF. The rearrangement joins TRBV4-1 to TRBJ1-5, with a tentative D call TRBD1 (6 bases). V was clipped by 1 base and J by 10 bases, with 17 bases between them. The germline V gene has CDR1 MGHRA and CDR2 YSYEKL. This CDR3 contains 15 residues.